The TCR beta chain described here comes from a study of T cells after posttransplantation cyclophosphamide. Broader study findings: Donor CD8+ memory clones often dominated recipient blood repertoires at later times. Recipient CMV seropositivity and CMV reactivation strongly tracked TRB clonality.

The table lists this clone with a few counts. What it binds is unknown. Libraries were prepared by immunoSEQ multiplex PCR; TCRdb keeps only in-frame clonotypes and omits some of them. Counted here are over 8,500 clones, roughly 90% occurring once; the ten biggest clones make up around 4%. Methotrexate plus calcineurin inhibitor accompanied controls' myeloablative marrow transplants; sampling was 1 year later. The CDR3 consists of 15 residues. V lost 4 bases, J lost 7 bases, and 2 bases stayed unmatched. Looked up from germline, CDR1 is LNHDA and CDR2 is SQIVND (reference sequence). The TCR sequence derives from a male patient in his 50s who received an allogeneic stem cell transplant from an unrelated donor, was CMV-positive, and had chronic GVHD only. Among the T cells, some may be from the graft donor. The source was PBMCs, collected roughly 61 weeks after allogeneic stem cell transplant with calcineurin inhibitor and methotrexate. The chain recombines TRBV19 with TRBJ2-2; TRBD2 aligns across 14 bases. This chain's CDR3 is CASSTGLAGVGELFF. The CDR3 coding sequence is TGTGCCAGTAGTACGGGACTAGCGGGGGTCGGGGAGCTGTTTTTT.